This TCR beta chain was documented in a study of T-cell reconstitution after alpha-beta-depleted transplantation in children. Unique molecular identifiers featured in how the TCRbeta library was prepared. TCRdb re-analysed the PCR reads in MiXCR, keeping a single row per CDR3 protein. The sample includes approximately 590,000 distinct CDR3 sequences, more than 9% of them seen just once. The clonotype originates from a human donor who donated a stem cell graft to a child with acute myeloid leukemia. The source material was PBMCs from the stem cell graft donor, sampled from the stem cell graft.

The CDR3 sequence is CAIGSGANVLTF. The CDR3 bases are TGTGCCATCGGCTCTGGGGCCAACGTCCTGACTTTC. The V call is TRBV28, the J call TRBJ2-6, with D uncertain. Germline V gives CDR1 MDHEN, CDR2 SYDVKM. V was cut by 10 bases and J by 0 bases, with 4 bases left in between. The CDR3 covers 12 residues.